The 10 T cell receptor beta chains below all came from one sample that was sequenced in a study of long-term antiretroviral therapy in people with HIV. Survey level was the resolution at which the v3.0 immunoSEQ assay ran. Produced via immunoSEQ multiplex PCR; TCRdb's table is partial and in-frame only. There are 10,000 to 13,000 clones in the sample; around 84% occur only once, and 10% to 15% lies in the top ten. The sample here was unsorted PBMCs, taken 1.2 years after starting antiretroviral therapy. These TCRs come from a middle-aged man with HIV.

The V call is TRBV27, the J call TRBJ2-7, with 7 bases fitting TRBD1. The junction had 5 bases not matched to a gene; V was cut back by 3 bases and J by 0 bases. There are 15 residues in the CDR3. The germline gives CDR1 MNHEY, CDR2 SMNVEV (reference sequence). CDR3 amino acids: CASSFDRASSYEQYF. CDR3 bases: TGTGCCAGCAGTTTCGACAGGGCGAGCTCCTACGAGCAGTACTTC.

A note on this clone: This sample includes further DNA sequences coding for the same CDR3. V and J are TRBV5-1 and TRBJ2-7; D possibly matches TRBD1 or TRBD2 (5 bases each). Germline V lookup: CDR1 SGHRS, CDR2 YFSETQ. The CDR3 is 13 residues long. The ends were cut back, 4 bases at V and 4 bases at J, with 12 bases in the middle. The CDR3 loop reads CASSLGAGYEQYF. The CDR3 nucleotides read TGCGCCAGCAGCCTCGGGGCAGGGTACGAGCAGTACTTC.

This clone came up a few times. The V gene is TRBV5-1, the J gene TRBJ1-6, with D unclear. The germline gives CDR1 SGHRS, CDR2 YFSETQ. The CDR3 runs to 13 residues. Trimming stripped 0 bases from V and 7 bases from J, with 5 bases between. The DNA for the CDR3 is TGCGCCAGCAGCTTGGATACGAATTCACCCCTCCACTTT. The encoded protein is CASSLDTNSPLHF. The full variable domain, rest sourced from reference TRBV5-1 and TRBJ1-6, is KAGVTQTPRYLIKTRGQQVTLSCSPISGHRSVSWYQQTPGQGLQFLFEYFSETQRNKGNFPGRFSGRQFSNSRSEMNVSTLELGDSALYLCASSLDTNSPLHFGNGTRLTVT.

This chain connects TRBV30 to TRBJ2-7; unclear D gene. This CDR3 has 13 residues. V shed 3 bases and J shed 2 bases, with 11 bases lying between them. The germline V gene has CDR1 GTSNPN and CDR2 SVGIG (reference sequence). The CDR3 DNA reads as TGTGCCTGGAGAAAAGGGCAGGCCTACGAGCAGTACTTC. Translating gives CAWRKGQAYEQYF.

This clone was seen a single time. The rearrangement joins TRBV5-4 to TRBJ2-1, with TRBD2 identical over 10 bases. V shed 0 bases, J shed 5 bases, and the junction held 5 bases outside the gene matches. This CDR3 is built from 16 residues. Per the germline V gene, CDR1 is SGHNT and CDR2 is YYREEE (reference sequence). CDR3 in amino acids: CASSLGLAGVDNEQFF. The CDR3 bases are TGTGCCAGCAGCTTGGGGCTAGCGGGGGTCGACAATGAGCAGTTCTTC.

The gene calls are TRBV30 and TRBJ2-1; 12 bases line up with TRBD2. Trimming at V came to 3 bases and at J to 9 bases, leaving 6 bases not matched to a gene. This CDR3 is built from 14 residues. CDR1 and CDR2 from the germline V gene are GTSNPN and SVGIG (reference sequence). CDR3 region: CAWSPSGGASEQFF. The CDR3 DNA reads TGTGCCTGGAGCCCTAGCGGGGGGGCTAGTGAGCAGTTCTTC. Together with reference TRBV30 and TRBJ2-1, the CDR3 gives the full variable domain: SQTIHQWPATLVQPVGSPLSLECTVEGTSNPNLYWYRQAAGRGLQLLFYSVGIGQISSEVPQNLSASRPQDRQFILSSKKLLLSDSGFYLCAWSPSGGASEQFFGPGTRLTVL.

The V gene is TRBV7-2, the J gene TRBJ1-1; 10 nucleotides line up with TRBD1. The germline V gene has CDR1 SGHTA and CDR2 FQGNSA. V was pared by 3 bases and J by 11 bases, with 6 bases of the junction left unmatched. There are 13 residues in the CDR3. As DNA, the CDR3 is TGTGCCAGCAGCTTCGACAGGGGGCAGGAGGCTTTCTTT. It yields the protein CASSFDRGQEAFF. Full variable domain (rest looked up from reference TRBV7-2 and TRBJ1-1): GAGVSQSPSNKVTEKGKDVELRCDPISGHTALYWYRQSLGQGLEFLIYFQGNSAPDKSGLPSDRFSAERTGGSVSTLTIQRTQQEDSAVYLCASSFDRGQEAFFGQGTRLTVV.

The chain has TRBV5-1 and TRBJ1-4, with D possibly TRBD1 on 5 matching bases. Germline lookup yields CDR1 SGHRS and CDR2 YFSETQ. The CDR3 is made up of 17 amino acids. With 0 bases removed from V and 4 bases from J, the gap between germline ends came to 16 bases. The CDR3 spells CASSLGQSSGFNEKLFF. CDR3 nucleotide sequence: TGCGCCAGCAGCTTGGGACAGAGCTCGGGGTTTAATGAAAAACTGTTTTTT.

This rearrangement joins TRBV12-5 to TRBJ2-7; D may be TRBD1 (5 bases). Germline V gene data show CDR1 as LGHNT and CDR2 as FRNRAP. The CDR3 sequence is 15 residues long. Trimming removed 4 bases from V and 2 bases from J, with 15 bases in between. The CDR3 DNA sequence: TGTGCTAGTGGTTCTCCTGCGACAGCCCCCTACGAGCAGTACTTC. It yields the protein CASGSPATAPYEQYF.

This chain links TRBV5-5 with TRBJ1-1; TRBD1 is a possible D gene (5 bases). V was trimmed by 7 bases and J by 1 base, leaving 11 bases between them. The CDR3 has 13 residues. The germline V gene has CDR1 SGHKS and CDR2 YYEKEE (reference sequence). The CDR3 loop is CASRRGTNTEAFF. The CDR3 DNA follows: TGTGCCAGCCGTAGGGGAACGAACACTGAAGCTTTCTTT.